This TCR beta chain was captured in a study of blood T cells in healthy people across ages. Study-wide results and caveats: With age, beta diversity per million T cells declined roughly linearly, significantly by 40 to 50. Donors of long life had a larger count of naive CD4+ cells and greater diversity than aged donors.

Sample-barcoded 5' priming and a J-beta primer mix drove a second PCR of 7 to 11 cycles. Each sample provided no less than 3 million CDR3-containing paired-end reads. TCRdb called the 5' RACE reads again in MiXCR, with one record for every CDR3 protein. The table records hundreds of thousands of distinct CDR3 sequences, about 30% of them present only once. This clonotype has at least ten counts. Its antigen is still unknown. After removal of 1 base from V and 3 bases from J, the junction contained 2 bases not matched to a gene. The CDR3 contains 15 residues. CDR1 and CDR2 from the germline V gene are SGHTA and FQGNSA.

This rearrangement joins TRBV7-2 to TRBJ1-5, with 8 bases identical to TRBD1. The specimen was blood. This TCR was sampled from a woman of 80 years or more in good health. In DNA form, the CDR3 reads TGTGCCAGCAGCTTAGGGACAGGGTTCAATCAGCCCCAGCATTTT. Its protein is CASSLGTGFNQPQHF.